The 17 T cell receptor beta chains listed next were all sequenced from one sample in a study of beta chain features in type 1 diabetes. General observations from the study: A moderate, significant TCRB CDR3 shortening appeared in type 1 diabetes across four CD4+ subsets.

Expressed TCRB transcripts were sequenced, since all the RNA that had been isolated was reverse transcribed. The repertoire was sequenced with immunoSEQ multiplex PCR; TCRdb's copy has only in-frame clones and lacks some. The sample carries some 640,000 clones, more than 13% recorded once. Their antigens are not known. The sequenced material came from naive CD4+ T cells from blood. All receptors come from a man in his late teens or twenties with type 1 diabetes.

This clone has a handful of counts. Other nucleotide sequences in the sample specify the same CDR3. V usage is TRBV18 and J usage is TRBJ1-4; 9 nucleotides align to TRBD1. The junction had 7 bases not matched to a gene; V was cut back by 3 bases and J by 8 bases. Germline CDR1 KGHSH, CDR2 LQKENI. CDR3 length: 15 residues. CDR3: CASSPPGQGFEKLFF. The CDR3 nucleotides read TGTGCCAGCTCACCTCCGGGACAGGGATTCGAAAAACTGTTTTTT.

V is TRBV18 and J is TRBJ1-1; 9 bases are shared with TRBD1. The V segment lost 4 bases and the J segment 8 bases; nucleotides outside the gene matches: 5. The CDR3 consists of 13 residues. Germline CDR1 KGHSH, CDR2 LQKENI. This chain's CDR3 is CASSLGQGTEAFF. In nucleotides, the CDR3 is TGTGCCAGCTCACTGGGACAGGGTACCGAAGCTTTCTTT.

This clone was seen only a few times. The gene calls are TRBV7-2 and TRBJ1-3, with 7 bases aligning to TRBD1. V was clipped by 5 bases and J by 0 bases; unmatched bases: 7. Germline values: CDR1 SGHTA, CDR2 FQGNSA. This CDR3 region has 16 residues. This CDR3 reads CASSPDRESSGNTIYF. The DNA for the CDR3 is TGTGCCAGCAGCCCTGACAGGGAAAGCTCTGGAAACACCATATATTTT.

J is TRBJ2-7 and V is TRBV7-9, with D perhaps TRBD1 (5 bases). The CDR3 extends over 13 amino acids. The ends were cut back, 2 bases at V and 5 bases at J, with 10 bases in the middle. Germline CDR1 SEHNR, CDR2 FQNEAQ (reference sequence). As DNA, the CDR3 is TGTGCCAGCAGCTTACAGGGCAGGAACGAGCAGTACTTC. It codes for CASSLQGRNEQYF.

This clone has a handful of counts. The junction shows a germline mismatch at one end, possibly a read error. V usage is TRBV7-7 and J usage is TRBJ2-1, with 7 bases identical to TRBD1. Germline values: CDR1 SSHAT, CDR2 FNYEAQ (reference sequence). This CDR3 region has 15 residues. DNA of the CDR3: TGTGCTAGCAGCTTAGGTGACAGGGCTTCCGATGAGCAGTTCTTC. Residues: CASSLGDRASDEQFF.

The chain carries TRBV30 and TRBJ1-1; no definite D call. The ends were cut back, 0 bases at V and 8 bases at J, with 7 bases in the middle. This CDR3 comprises 11 residues. From germline, CDR1 is GTSNPN and CDR2 SVGIG (reference sequence). CDR3 in DNA: TGTGCCTGGAGTGTATTCCTAGAAGCTTTCTTT. Translating gives CAWSVFLEAFF.

The J gene is TRBJ1-1, the V gene TRBV6-5; D unresolved. This CDR3 is built from 12 residues. The V end was cut by 6 bases, the J end by 12 bases, with 17 bases between. CDR1 is MNHEY, CDR2 SVGAGI, per germline. CDR3: CASSRSAPGTFF. As DNA, the CDR3 is TGTGCCAGCAGCCGTAGTGCACCGGGAACTTTCTTT.

This chain connects TRBV28 to TRBJ2-7, with a possible D match to TRBD1 (5 bases). Germline V gene sequence: CDR1 MDHEN, CDR2 SYDVKM. V dropped 5 bases and J dropped 3 bases, with 11 bases sitting between them. The CDR3 spans 13 residues. The CDR3 region has the DNA TGTGCCAGCAGTCCTGGACATCTCTACGAGCAGTACTTC. The encoded protein is CASSPGHLYEQYF.

This clone turned up a few times. This chain links TRBV30 with TRBJ1-5; 7 positions match TRBD1. The germline V gene has CDR1 GTSNPN and CDR2 SVGIG (reference sequence). The CDR3 runs 15 residues. The V segment lost 3 bases and the J segment 2 bases; nucleotides outside the gene matches: 7. CDR3 nucleotides: TGTGCCTGGAGCAACCGACAGGGAGGCAATCAGCCCCAGCATTTT. It is translated as CAWSNRQGGNQPQHF.

A few counts support this clone. The V and J genes are TRBV4-2 and TRBJ2-5, with D unresolved. CDR3 length: 14 amino acids. Per the germline V gene, CDR1 is LGHNA and CDR2 is YNFKEQ. Trimming removed 0 bases at V and 5 bases at J, with 10 bases between. CDR3 in DNA: TGTGCCAGCAGCCAAGACTTCCCGGGCGAGACCCAGTACTTC. Translated, it gives CASSQDFPGETQYF.

This clone was found a few times. This sample includes further DNA sequences coding for the same CDR3. The CDR3 coding sequence is TGCAGCGTGAGAGACACCTCCTCTGGAAACACCATATATTTT. Its protein product is CSVRDTSSGNTIYF. This chain uses TRBV29-1 with TRBJ1-3; D call uncertain. This CDR3 contains 14 residues. Germline assignment: CDR1 SQVTM and CDR2 ANQGSEA. Trimming left V 6 bases short and J 0 bases short, with 12 bases between.

V gene TRBV7-2 combines with J gene TRBJ1-4; D remains unclear. CDR3 size: 15 residues. Between the trimmed V and J ends, which lost 0 bases and 4 bases, there was a span of 9 bases. Germline loops: CDR1 SGHTA, CDR2 FQGNSA. The CDR3 nucleotides read TGTGCCAGCAGCTTAGCGCAAGGGAGTAATGAAAAACTGTTTTTT. Its protein product is CASSLAQGSNEKLFF.

The chain joins TRBV15 to TRBJ1-5; D is perhaps TRBD1 (5 bases). The germline V gene encodes CDR1 LNHNV and CDR2 YYDKDF (reference sequence). The V end was cut by 6 bases, the J end by 4 bases, with 19 bases between. This CDR3 is 16 amino acids long. Written as DNA, the CDR3 is TGTGCCACCAGGAGGGCCGGGACGGTTAATAATCAGCCCCAGCATTTT. Amino acids: CATRRAGTVNNQPQHF.

This clone was found once. One end of the junction varies from germline; a read error may be responsible. The rearrangement links TRBV30 to TRBJ2-6; 11 nucleotides agree with TRBD1. CDR1 GTSNPN and CDR2 SVGIG come from the germline V gene (reference sequence). The CDR3 has 15 residues. CDR3 sequence reads: CPWSRGQGEANVLTF. The CDR3 coding sequence is TGTCCCTGGAGTCGGGGACAGGGGGAGGCCAACGTCCTGACTTTC.

The V call is TRBV28, the J call TRBJ1-1; the D is unclear. This CDR3 has 11 amino acids. Trimming took 7 bases from V and 1 from J, leaving 4 bases between them. Germline values: CDR1 MDHEN, CDR2 SYDVKM. The CDR3 loop reads CASTGNTEAFF. The CDR3 DNA reads as TGTGCCAGCACCGGGAACACTGAAGCTTTCTTT.

This chain joins TRBV27 and TRBJ2-7, with 8 bases matching TRBD1. The CDR3 sequence is 14 residues long. V dropped 5 bases and J dropped 3; count of bases not matched to a gene: 6. Germline V gene lookup returns CDR1 MNHEY and CDR2 SMNVEV (reference sequence). CDR3 sequence: CASSPGDRNYEQYF. In nucleotides, the CDR3 is TGTGCCAGCAGTCCCGGGGACAGGAACTACGAGCAGTACTTC.

This clone was detected only a few times. The same CDR3 arises from other DNA sequences in this sample as well. The V and J genes are TRBV7-2 and TRBJ1-5; D possibly corresponds to TRBD1 (5 bases). Germline V gives CDR1 SGHTA, CDR2 FQGNSA. The CDR3 is made up of 14 amino acids. Trimming pared 5 bases from V and 1 base from J, leaving 9 bases between. The CDR3 sequence is CASSLAGSNQPQHF. The CDR3 DNA reads as TGTGCCAGCAGCCTTGCAGGGAGCAATCAGCCCCAGCATTTT. The variable domain in full, with the rest retrieved from reference TRBV7-2 and TRBJ1-5, is GAGVSQSPSNKVTEKGKDVELRCDPISGHTALYWYRQSLGQGLEFLIYFQGNSAPDKSGLPSDRFSAERTGGSVSTLTIQRTQQEDSAVYLCASSLAGSNQPQHFGDGTRLSIL.